These T cell receptor beta chains were read from a single sample in a study of OX40 agonist ivuxolimab in advanced cancers. Only in-frame clones appear in the TCRdb table, and some are missing; sequencing was by immunoSEQ multiplex PCR. The repertoire holds about 29,000 clones, with approximately 93% as singletons. The specimen comprised CD4+ or CD8+ T cells sorted from blood, sampled in a trial of the OX40 agonist ivuxolimab. The source is an adult with an advanced solid tumor such as melanoma, head and neck, liver or kidney cancer. Each CDR3 is given with its conserved first and last residue. Fields, in order: CDR3 protein, CDR3 DNA, D gene, V gene, J gene, clone size. The D gene is left open where the match is weak. Clone size appears in some rows only: once, few, many, or a class for an expanded clone.

cdr3_aa: CAISESALQAYEQYF
cdr3_nt: TGTGCCATCAGTGAGTCGGCTCTACAAGCCTACGAGCAGTACTTC
d_call: -
v_call: TRBV10-3
j_call: TRBJ2-7
clone_size: -

cdr3_aa: CASSLLETQYF
cdr3_nt: TGTGCCAGCAGTTTATTAGAGACCCAGTACTTC
d_call: -
v_call: TRBV28
j_call: TRBJ2-5
clone_size: -

cdr3_aa: CASKLTRDTVDIQYF
cdr3_nt: TGTGCCAGTAAGCTTACCCGGGACACCGTTGACATTCAGTACTTC
d_call: -
v_call: TRBV19
j_call: TRBJ2-4
clone_size: once

cdr3_aa: CASRGQGAYTEAFF
cdr3_nt: TGTGCCAGCAGGGGACAGGGGGCTTACACTGAAGCTTTCTTT
d_call: TRBD1
v_call: TRBV5-6
j_call: TRBJ1-1
clone_size: -

cdr3_aa: CASSLASTDTQYF
cdr3_nt: TGTGCCAGTAGTCTAGCTTCCACAGATACGCAGTATTTT
d_call: -
v_call: TRBV19
j_call: TRBJ2-3
clone_size: -

cdr3_aa: CASSVSGRVNEQFF
cdr3_nt: TGTGCCAGCAGCGTTAGCGGGAGGGTGAATGAGCAGTTCTTC
d_call: TRBD2
v_call: TRBV9
j_call: TRBJ2-1
clone_size: -

cdr3_aa: CASSLFGGHNTGELFF
cdr3_nt: TGTGCCAGCAGCTTGTTCGGGGGGCACAACACCGGGGAGCTGTTTTTT
d_call: -
v_call: TRBV11-3
j_call: TRBJ2-2
clone_size: -

cdr3_aa: CASSHGQGLDTEAFF
cdr3_nt: TGCGCCAGCAGCCATGGACAGGGCCTGGACACTGAAGCTTTCTTT
d_call: TRBD1
v_call: TRBV4-1
j_call: TRBJ1-1
clone_size: -

cdr3_aa: CASSLAFGTLNTEAFF
cdr3_nt: TGTGCCAGCAGCTTAGCTTTTGGGACACTGAACACTGAAGCTTTCTTT
d_call: -
v_call: TRBV7-9
j_call: TRBJ1-1
clone_size: -

cdr3_aa: CASSAPPNTEAFF
cdr3_nt: TGTGCCAGCAGTGCCCCGCCGAACACTGAAGCTTTCTTT
d_call: -
v_call: TRBV2
j_call: TRBJ1-1
clone_size: -

cdr3_aa: CASIGGNNEQYF
cdr3_nt: TGTGCCAGCATAGGGGGGAATAACGAGCAGTACTTC
d_call: -
v_call: TRBV27
j_call: TRBJ2-7
clone_size: -

cdr3_aa: CASSFPGDSYGYTF
cdr3_nt: TGTGCCAGCAGCTTCCCTGGGGACTCCTATGGCTACACCTTC
d_call: -
v_call: TRBV5-4
j_call: TRBJ1-2
clone_size: -

cdr3_aa: CASSLSGGDETQYF
cdr3_nt: TGTGCCAGCAGCCTTAGCGGGGGGGACGAGACCCAGTACTTC
d_call: TRBD2
v_call: TRBV27
j_call: TRBJ2-5
clone_size: -

cdr3_aa: CARLYDSNQPQHF
cdr3_nt: TGTGCCAGACTCTACGATAGCAATCAGCCCCAGCATTTT
d_call: -
v_call: TRBV6-4
j_call: TRBJ1-5
clone_size: -

cdr3_aa: CASSFVGGRNTEAFF
cdr3_nt: TGTGCCAGCAGTTTCGTGGGGGGCCGGAACACTGAAGCTTTCTTT
d_call: -
v_call: TRBV27
j_call: TRBJ1-1
clone_size: -

cdr3_aa: CASSYAPNYGYTF
cdr3_nt: TGTGCCAGCAGTTACGCACCTAACTATGGCTACACCTTC
d_call: -
v_call: TRBV6-5
j_call: TRBJ1-2
clone_size: once

cdr3_aa: CASSYSAEGLWDEQFF
cdr3_nt: TGTGCCAGCAGTTACTCCGCCGAGGGCCTGTGGGATGAGCAGTTCTTC
d_call: -
v_call: TRBV6-5
j_call: TRBJ2-1
clone_size: -

cdr3_aa: CASSLLHQNTEAFF
cdr3_nt: TGCGCCAGCAGCTTGTTACATCAGAACACTGAAGCTTTCTTT
d_call: -
v_call: TRBV5-1
j_call: TRBJ1-1
clone_size: once

cdr3_aa: CATSPEISHREGYTF
cdr3_nt: TGTGCCACCAGCCCAGAGATATCTCATCGAGAGGGCTACACCTTC
d_call: -
v_call: TRBV15
j_call: TRBJ1-2
clone_size: once

cdr3_aa: CASSFIRSGYEQYF
cdr3_nt: TGTGCCAGCAGCTTTATACGCTCAGGGTACGAGCAGTACTTC
d_call: -
v_call: TRBV5-6
j_call: TRBJ2-7
clone_size: -

cdr3_aa: CASSLPGAEQFF
cdr3_nt: TGTGCCAGCAGTCTCCCGGGTGCTGAGCAGTTCTTC
d_call: -
v_call: TRBV7-6
j_call: TRBJ2-1
clone_size: -

cdr3_aa: CASSLAARSYEQYF
cdr3_nt: TGTGCCAGCAGCTTAGCCGCGAGATCCTACGAGCAGTACTTC
d_call: -
v_call: TRBV7-9
j_call: TRBJ2-7
clone_size: once

cdr3_aa: CASSPLSINEQFF
cdr3_nt: TGTGCCAGTAGTCCCCTTAGTATCAATGAGCAGTTCTTC
d_call: -
v_call: TRBV19
j_call: TRBJ2-1
clone_size: -

cdr3_aa: CASSPRETYEQYF
cdr3_nt: TGTGCCAGCAGCCCCAGGGAGACCTACGAGCAGTACTTC
d_call: -
v_call: TRBV14
j_call: TRBJ2-7
clone_size: -

cdr3_aa: CAWTGNGQETQYF
cdr3_nt: TGTGCCTGGACCGGAAACGGCCAAGAGACCCAGTACTTC
d_call: -
v_call: TRBV30
j_call: TRBJ2-5
clone_size: -

cdr3_aa: CATGGRHSYEQYF
cdr3_nt: TGTGCCACCGGCGGGAGGCATTCCTACGAGCAGTACTTC
d_call: TRBD2
v_call: TRBV15
j_call: TRBJ2-7
clone_size: few

cdr3_aa: CASSVAPSLGVEQYF
cdr3_nt: TGTGCCAGCAGCGTAGCTCCTTCTCTGGGCGTGGAGCAGTACTTC
d_call: -
v_call: TRBV9
j_call: TRBJ2-7
clone_size: -

cdr3_aa: CAWTNGGRGNIQYF
cdr3_nt: TGTGCCTGGACCAATGGCGGGAGAGGGAACATTCAGTACTTC
d_call: TRBD2
v_call: TRBV30
j_call: TRBJ2-4
clone_size: -

cdr3_aa: CASSLAELTNEKLFF
cdr3_nt: TGCGCCAGCAGCTTGGCCGAGCTGACTAATGAAAAACTGTTTTTT
d_call: -
v_call: TRBV5-1
j_call: TRBJ1-4
clone_size: -

cdr3_aa: CASMDQPGTDTQYF
cdr3_nt: TGTGCCAGCATGGATCAACCCGGCACAGATACGCAGTATTTT
d_call: -
v_call: TRBV27
j_call: TRBJ2-3
clone_size: -

cdr3_aa: CASSSRTSYWDEQFF
cdr3_nt: TGTGCCAGCAGTAGCCGGACTAGCTATTGGGATGAGCAGTTCTTC
d_call: TRBD2
v_call: TRBV6-1
j_call: TRBJ2-1
clone_size: -

cdr3_aa: CASSPNTGQYLQYF
cdr3_nt: TGTGCCAGCAGCCCCAACACAGGACAGTACTTGCAGTACTTC
d_call: -
v_call: TRBV9
j_call: TRBJ2-7
clone_size: once

cdr3_aa: CASSLVDSEFFYGYTF
cdr3_nt: TGTGCCAGCAGCTTGGTGGACAGCGAATTTTTCTATGGCTACACCTTC
d_call: -
v_call: TRBV5-6
j_call: TRBJ1-2
clone_size: -

cdr3_aa: CASSGGWDSFIDYGYTF
cdr3_nt: TGTGCCAGCAGTGGGGGATGGGACAGTTTTATTGACTATGGCTACACCTTC
d_call: TRBD1
v_call: TRBV9
j_call: TRBJ1-2
clone_size: -

cdr3_aa: CASTAGPQGAKNIQYF
cdr3_nt: TGCGCCAGCACCGCCGGCCCCCAGGGGGCCAAAAACATTCAGTACTTC
d_call: -
v_call: TRBV10-2
j_call: TRBJ2-4
clone_size: -

cdr3_aa: CASSPSGQGALYNEQFF
cdr3_nt: TGTGCCAGTTCCCCATCCGGACAGGGGGCCCTATACAATGAGCAGTTCTTC
d_call: TRBD1
v_call: TRBV19
j_call: TRBJ2-1
clone_size: -

cdr3_aa: CASSAGTGIQAFF
cdr3_nt: TGTGCCAGTAGTGCCGGGACAGGGATTCAAGCTTTCTTT
d_call: TRBD1
v_call: TRBV19
j_call: TRBJ1-1
clone_size: -

cdr3_aa: CAWSGGPVGYYEQYF
cdr3_nt: TGTGCCTGGAGTGGAGGCCCCGTTGGTTACTACGAGCAGTACTTC
d_call: -
v_call: TRBV30
j_call: TRBJ2-7
clone_size: -

cdr3_aa: CASSQDVTLSSYEQYF
cdr3_nt: TGCGCCAGCAGCCAAGATGTAACTTTAAGCTCCTACGAGCAGTACTTC
d_call: -
v_call: TRBV4-1
j_call: TRBJ2-7
clone_size: -

cdr3_aa: CASSQDQRTAGNTIYF
cdr3_nt: TGCGCCAGCAGCCAAGATCAAAGGACGGCAGGAAACACCATATATTTT
d_call: -
v_call: TRBV4-1
j_call: TRBJ1-3
clone_size: -

cdr3_aa: CASSRLFPDEQYF
cdr3_nt: TGCGCCAGCAGCCGCCTTTTCCCGGACGAGCAGTACTTC
d_call: -
v_call: TRBV10-2
j_call: TRBJ2-7
clone_size: -

cdr3_aa: CASSLAHRPFYEQYF
cdr3_nt: TGTGCCAGCAGCTTAGCGCACAGGCCCTTCTACGAGCAGTACTTC
d_call: -
v_call: TRBV7-8
j_call: TRBJ2-7
clone_size: -

cdr3_aa: CASSLVGGSYNEQFF
cdr3_nt: TGTGCCAGCAGCTTAGTAGGCGGGTCCTACAATGAGCAGTTCTTC
d_call: -
v_call: TRBV7-8
j_call: TRBJ2-1
clone_size: -

cdr3_aa: CASSQSSGGPYEQYF
cdr3_nt: TGTGCCAGCAGCCAGTCTAGCGGGGGACCATACGAGCAGTACTTC
d_call: TRBD2
v_call: TRBV7-6
j_call: TRBJ2-7
clone_size: -

cdr3_aa: CASSVSGRVVEQYF
cdr3_nt: TGTGCCAGCAGCGTATCCGGGAGGGTGGTGGAGCAGTACTTC
d_call: TRBD2
v_call: TRBV9
j_call: TRBJ2-7
clone_size: -

cdr3_aa: CASSEGSEQYF
cdr3_nt: TGCGCCAGCAGTGAGGGCAGCGAGCAGTACTTC
d_call: -
v_call: TRBV10-2
j_call: TRBJ2-7
clone_size: -

cdr3_aa: CASSSAGVSTDTQYF
cdr3_nt: TGTGCCAGCAGTTCAGCGGGAGTCAGCACAGATACGCAGTATTTT
d_call: TRBD2
v_call: TRBV28
j_call: TRBJ2-3
clone_size: -

cdr3_aa: CASTSPGPGFDSEAFF
cdr3_nt: TGTGCCAGCACCTCCCCAGGGCCCGGGTTCGACTCTGAAGCTTTCTTT
d_call: -
v_call: TRBV5-6
j_call: TRBJ1-1
clone_size: -

cdr3_aa: CASSLGGFSNQPQHF
cdr3_nt: TGCGCCAGCAGCTTGGGGGGGTTTAGCAATCAGCCCCAGCATTTT
d_call: -
v_call: TRBV5-1
j_call: TRBJ1-5
clone_size: -

cdr3_aa: CASSDLPGGTDTQYF
cdr3_nt: TGTGCCAGCAGTGATCTTCCAGGGGGCACAGATACGCAGTATTTT
d_call: -
v_call: TRBV6-1
j_call: TRBJ2-3
clone_size: -

cdr3_aa: CSVEVGFYGYTF
cdr3_nt: TGCAGCGTTGAAGTAGGCTTCTATGGCTACACCTTC
d_call: -
v_call: TRBV29-1
j_call: TRBJ1-2
clone_size: -

cdr3_aa: CASSLAVSGNSNQPQHF
cdr3_nt: TGTGCCAGCAGCTTAGCGGTATCAGGGAATAGCAATCAGCCCCAGCATTTT
d_call: -
v_call: TRBV7-8
j_call: TRBJ1-5
clone_size: -

cdr3_aa: CASSFLPRGTLGSEQYF
cdr3_nt: TGTGCCAGCAGTTTTCTCCCCCGGGGGACATTAGGGAGCGAGCAGTACTTC
d_call: -
v_call: TRBV27
j_call: TRBJ2-7
clone_size: -

cdr3_aa: CASSLGLASNTEAFF
cdr3_nt: TGTGCCAGCAGCTTAGGTTTAGCGTCGAACACTGAAGCTTTCTTT
d_call: -
v_call: TRBV7-6
j_call: TRBJ1-1
clone_size: -

cdr3_aa: CASSPWSGANVLTF
cdr3_nt: TGCGCCAGCAGCCCGTGGTCTGGGGCCAACGTCCTGACTTTC
d_call: -
v_call: TRBV4-3
j_call: TRBJ2-6
clone_size: -

cdr3_aa: CAYSGRLGGSESYNEQFF
cdr3_nt: TGTGCATATTCCGGCCGGCTCGGGGGCAGTGAGTCCTACAATGAGCAGTTCTTC
d_call: -
v_call: TRBV7-9
j_call: TRBJ2-1
clone_size: -

cdr3_aa: CASSVDDGLEAFF
cdr3_nt: TGTGCCAGCAGCGTAGATGACGGACTTGAAGCTTTCTTT
d_call: -
v_call: TRBV9
j_call: TRBJ1-1
clone_size: -